This TCR beta chain derives from a study of technical replicates of blood from a few donors. Generated by immunoSEQ multiplex PCR, the TCRdb table keeps only in-frame clones and is missing some. There are over 70,000 clones in the sample; over 90% occur only once, and roughly 4.5% lies in the top ten. The germline gives CDR1 MRHNA, CDR2 SNTAGT. The ends were cut back, 3 bases at V and 5 bases at J, with 12 bases in the middle. This CDR3 region has 14 residues. The TCR was taken from a human donor in good health. Some clones in this sample may be carry-over from other donors' samples. Sequences were obtained from PBMCs. The chain combines TRBV6-4 with TRBJ2-3; D perhaps matches TRBD2 (6 bases). The CDR3 region has the DNA TGTGCCAGCAGTGAGGCGGTGGGGGGAGATACGCAGTATTTT. Its translation: CASSEAVGGDTQYF.